This TCR beta chain was identified in a study of shared clonotypes between healthy human individuals. In its sample, this clone was seen once. As yet, its antigen is unknown. CDR3 length: 15 amino acids. CDR1 and CDR2 from the germline V gene are KGHSH and LQKENI. V lost 0 bases to trimming and J lost 6 bases; unmatched junction nucleotides: 5. Study observations and caveats: Against clonotypes common to all four donors, non-shared ones had lower generation probabilities.

This table comes from immunoSEQ multiplex PCR, and its TCRdb copy is limited to in-frame clones, with some not included. Among a few million clones, roughly nine tenths were seen once, and the ten largest hold over 0.12%. The chain links TRBV18 to TRBJ2-7, with 10 positions matching TRBD1. Sequenced sample: naive CD4+ T cells sorted from blood. As for subset: CD45RA+ positively selected. The TCR sequence derives from a man between 18 and 29 years old in good health. CDR3 sequence: CASSPPIRDRGEQYF. The DNA of the CDR3 is TGTGCCAGCTCACCACCGATTCGGGACAGGGGCGAGCAGTACTTC.